The entry below describes one T cell receptor beta chain. The antigen is undetermined. The sample originates from a study of T cell responses to AZD1222 COVID-19 vaccine. The wider study: Pooled together were second doses at about 4 or about 12 weeks.

Findings and caveats of the study: Regions left unmutated in variants are reportedly the target of nearly half of spike-specific TCRs. The number of AZD1222 recipients seropositive at baseline was only 6 or 7.

This table comes from immunoSEQ multiplex PCR, and its TCRdb copy is limited to in-frame clones, with some not included. This sample carries approximately 88,000 clones, 90% to 95% of them seen once, and the ten largest clones take about 5.2%. This CDR3 has 17 amino acids. The germline V gene encodes CDR1 KGHDR and CDR2 SFDVKD. The ends were cut back, 2 bases at V and 4 bases at J, with 14 bases in the middle. Sequencing used peripheral blood, obtained on day 0 of AZD1222 vaccination. The clonotype was recovered from an adult in good health. The V gene is TRBV24-1, the J gene TRBJ2-6; the D gene is possibly TRBD1 (6 bases). The CDR3 DNA sequence: TGTGCCACCAGTGATTCACTTACAGGGACCGGGGCCAACGTCCTGACTTTC. Amino acids: CATSDSLTGTGANVLTF.